Listed below are T cell receptor beta chains from one sample, sequenced in a study of radiotherapy plus CTLA-4 blockade in lung cancer. Using immunoSEQ multiplex PCR, the repertoire was profiled, and TCRdb retains in-frame clones only, with some absent. The sample carries 35,000 to 45,000 clones, roughly four fifths recorded once. Sequences were derived from peripheral blood, sampled from a patient treated with radiotherapy plus ipilimumab. These TCRs come from a human donor with non-small cell lung cancer whose response to radiotherapy plus ipilimumab could not be evaluated. The CDR3 runs from the conserved cysteine through the conserved F or W. The order of the fields is D gene, clone size, J gene, V gene, CDR3 protein, CDR3 DNA. D genes are given only for firm matches. Size is omitted from some rows. Given values are once, few, many or a class for expanded clones.

d_call: TRBD1; clone_size: NA; j_call: TRBJ2-6; v_call: TRBV27; cdr3_aa: CASSLLTGAGANVLTF; cdr3_nt: TGTGCCAGCAGTCTCTTGACAGGGGCTGGGGCCAACGTCCTGACTTTC
d_call: TRBD1; clone_size: NA; j_call: TRBJ1-4; v_call: TRBV7-9; cdr3_aa: CASEDRGARGEKLFF; cdr3_nt: TGTGCCAGCGAGGACAGGGGGGCACGCGGCGAAAAACTGTTTTTT
d_call: NA; clone_size: NA; j_call: TRBJ2-7; v_call: TRBV29-1; cdr3_aa: CSVERDNSYEQYF; cdr3_nt: TGCAGCGTTGAACGGGACAACTCCTACGAGCAGTACTTC
d_call: NA; clone_size: NA; j_call: TRBJ2-1; v_call: TRBV9; cdr3_aa: CASSPYGIGNEQFF; cdr3_nt: TGTGCCAGCAGCCCGTACGGGATAGGAAATGAGCAGTTCTTC
d_call: TRBD2; clone_size: NA; j_call: TRBJ2-1; v_call: TRBV27; cdr3_aa: CASSLSGSSYNEQFF; cdr3_nt: TGTGCCAGCAGTTTAAGCGGGAGTTCCTACAATGAGCAGTTCTTC
d_call: TRBD2; clone_size: NA; j_call: TRBJ2-5; v_call: TRBV4-2; cdr3_aa: CASSRGLAEETQYF; cdr3_nt: TGTGCCAGCAGCCGCGGACTAGCGGAAGAGACCCAGTACTTC
d_call: NA; clone_size: NA; j_call: TRBJ2-5; v_call: TRBV28; cdr3_aa: CASSLSDSSQETQYF; cdr3_nt: TGTGCCAGCAGCTTGTCGGACAGCTCCCAAGAGACCCAGTACTTC
d_call: TRBD1; clone_size: NA; j_call: TRBJ1-2; v_call: TRBV7-9; cdr3_aa: CASSGLQGALHGYTF; cdr3_nt: TGTGCCAGCAGCGGTCTACAGGGGGCACTTCATGGCTACACCTTC
d_call: NA; clone_size: few; j_call: TRBJ2-5; v_call: TRBV2; cdr3_aa: CASSLYETQYF; cdr3_nt: TGTGCCAGCAGTCTATACGAGACCCAGTACTTC
d_call: TRBD2; clone_size: NA; j_call: TRBJ2-1; v_call: TRBV6-1; cdr3_aa: CASSEVGWEGYEQFF; cdr3_nt: TGTGCCAGCAGTGAAGTAGGGTGGGAGGGCTATGAGCAGTTCTTC
d_call: NA; clone_size: once; j_call: TRBJ1-4; v_call: TRBV19; cdr3_aa: CASSNYRVATNEKLFF; cdr3_nt: TGTGCCAGTAGTAACTACAGGGTTGCAACTAATGAAAAACTGTTTTTT
d_call: NA; clone_size: NA; j_call: TRBJ2-7; v_call: TRBV29-1; cdr3_aa: CSAGEIEQYF; cdr3_nt: TGCAGCGCCGGGGAGATCGAGCAGTACTTC
d_call: NA; clone_size: NA; j_call: TRBJ1-1; v_call: TRBV18; cdr3_aa: CASSLWDTLNTEAFF; cdr3_nt: TGTGCCAGCTCACTTTGGGACACCTTGAACACTGAAGCTTTCTTT
d_call: TRBD1; clone_size: NA; j_call: TRBJ2-7; v_call: TRBV4-1; cdr3_aa: CASSENRGAHGEQYF; cdr3_nt: TGCGCCAGCAGCGAAAACAGGGGGGCCCATGGGGAGCAGTACTTC
d_call: NA; clone_size: NA; j_call: TRBJ2-7; v_call: TRBV29-1; cdr3_aa: CIRGGEQYF; cdr3_nt: TGCATCAGGGGCGGCGAGCAGTACTTC
d_call: NA; clone_size: NA; j_call: TRBJ2-7; v_call: TRBV21-1; cdr3_aa: CASSTGTGGEQYF; cdr3_nt: TGTGCCAGCAGCACTGGGACAGGGGGAGAGCAGTACTTC
d_call: NA; clone_size: few; j_call: TRBJ2-5; v_call: TRBV18; cdr3_aa: CASSLTGNLETQYF; cdr3_nt: TGTGCCAGCTCGTTAACAGGGAATTTGGAGACCCAGTACTTC
d_call: NA; clone_size: NA; j_call: TRBJ2-5; v_call: TRBV5-1; cdr3_aa: CASSLGGSGEETQYF; cdr3_nt: TGCGCCAGCAGCTTAGGGGGAAGCGGGGAAGAGACCCAGTACTTC
d_call: NA; clone_size: NA; j_call: TRBJ2-7; v_call: TRBV29-1; cdr3_aa: CSVGPTRDNEQYF; cdr3_nt: TGCAGCGTTGGGCCTACAAGGGACAACGAGCAGTACTTC
d_call: NA; clone_size: NA; j_call: TRBJ2-2; v_call: TRBV4-3; cdr3_aa: CASSQVGAGGELFF; cdr3_nt: TGCGCCAGCAGCCAAGTAGGGGCCGGCGGGGAGCTGTTTTTT
d_call: TRBD2; clone_size: NA; j_call: TRBJ2-3; v_call: TRBV4-2; cdr3_aa: CASSPRLATDTQYF; cdr3_nt: TGTGCCAGCAGCCCCCGACTAGCGACAGATACGCAGTATTTT
d_call: NA; clone_size: NA; j_call: TRBJ1-5; v_call: TRBV6-5; cdr3_aa: CASSSRGQPQHF; cdr3_nt: TGTGCCAGCAGTTCCCGGGGGCAGCCCCAGCATTTT
d_call: NA; clone_size: NA; j_call: TRBJ2-7; v_call: TRBV9; cdr3_aa: CASSVGARRVDEQYF; cdr3_nt: TGTGCCAGCAGCGTAGGGGCGAGGAGGGTCGACGAGCAGTACTTC
d_call: TRBD1; clone_size: few; j_call: TRBJ2-2; v_call: TRBV6-5; cdr3_aa: CASSYGQGSGELFF; cdr3_nt: TGTGCCAGCAGTTACGGACAGGGGAGCGGGGAGCTGTTTTTT
d_call: TRBD2; clone_size: NA; j_call: TRBJ2-2; v_call: TRBV9; cdr3_aa: CASGMGGGALATGELFF; cdr3_nt: TGTGCCAGCGGAATGGGCGGGGGGGCGTTGGCCACCGGGGAGCTGTTTTTT
d_call: TRBD1; clone_size: NA; j_call: TRBJ2-7; v_call: TRBV6-1; cdr3_aa: CVASPSGTGAYEQYF; cdr3_nt: TGTGTCGCCAGCCCCTCCGGGACAGGGGCCTACGAGCAGTACTTC
d_call: TRBD2; clone_size: NA; j_call: TRBJ2-2; v_call: TRBV7-9; cdr3_aa: CASTTTPGLAGTGELFF; cdr3_nt: TGTGCCAGCACCACCACACCGGGACTAGCGGGTACCGGGGAGCTGTTTTTT
d_call: NA; clone_size: NA; j_call: TRBJ1-2; v_call: TRBV30; cdr3_aa: CAWSLDRGYGYTF; cdr3_nt: TGTGCCTGGAGTCTCGACCGGGGTTATGGCTACACCTTC
d_call: TRBD1; clone_size: once; j_call: TRBJ1-1; v_call: TRBV19; cdr3_aa: CASSIDRQGSAFF; cdr3_nt: TGTGCCAGTAGTATTGACAGACAGGGCTCAGCTTTCTTT
d_call: TRBD1; clone_size: NA; j_call: TRBJ2-7; v_call: TRBV7-2; cdr3_aa: CASSLGAGGQGPEQYF; cdr3_nt: TGTGCCAGCAGCTTAGGGGCGGGGGGACAGGGGCCCGAGCAGTACTTC
d_call: TRBD2; clone_size: few; j_call: TRBJ2-1; v_call: TRBV9; cdr3_aa: CASSAVTSGGWGLNEQFF; cdr3_nt: TGTGCCAGCAGCGCCGTCACTAGCGGGGGCTGGGGTTTGAATGAGCAGTTCTTC
d_call: TRBD1; clone_size: NA; j_call: TRBJ2-5; v_call: TRBV29-1; cdr3_aa: CSVAPGGDRKTQYF; cdr3_nt: TGCAGCGTCGCCCCAGGGGGCGATAGAAAGACCCAGTACTTC
d_call: NA; clone_size: NA; j_call: TRBJ1-1; v_call: TRBV30; cdr3_aa: CARGGVSRTEAFF; cdr3_nt: TGTGCCCGAGGGGGGGTGAGTCGGACTGAAGCTTTCTTT
d_call: NA; clone_size: NA; j_call: TRBJ1-2; v_call: TRBV10-2; cdr3_aa: CASSQKAGDGGYTF; cdr3_nt: TGCGCCAGCAGTCAGAAAGCAGGGGATGGAGGCTACACCTTC
d_call: TRBD2; clone_size: NA; j_call: TRBJ2-5; v_call: TRBV20-1; cdr3_aa: CSAISGETQYF; cdr3_nt: TGCAGTGCCATTAGCGGGGAGACCCAGTACTTC
d_call: TRBD2; clone_size: NA; j_call: TRBJ2-7; v_call: TRBV5-1; cdr3_aa: CASSSGTSESYEQYF; cdr3_nt: TGCGCCAGCAGCTCCGGGACTAGTGAATCCTACGAGCAGTACTTC
d_call: NA; clone_size: NA; j_call: TRBJ2-5; v_call: TRBV19; cdr3_aa: CASSIFQGQETQYF; cdr3_nt: TGTGCCAGTAGTATATTCCAGGGTCAAGAGACCCAGTACTTC
d_call: TRBD2; clone_size: NA; j_call: TRBJ2-1; v_call: TRBV2; cdr3_aa: CASSPTWTSGGYNEQFF; cdr3_nt: TGTGCCAGCAGTCCTACATGGACTAGCGGGGGGTACAATGAGCAGTTCTTC
d_call: NA; clone_size: NA; j_call: TRBJ1-5; v_call: TRBV18; cdr3_aa: CASSPARSNQPQHF; cdr3_nt: TGTGCCAGCTCACCCGCCAGGTCCAATCAGCCCCAGCATTTT
d_call: TRBD1; clone_size: NA; j_call: TRBJ1-4; v_call: TRBV6-1; cdr3_aa: CASSEARARGEEKLFF; cdr3_nt: TGTGCCAGCAGTGAAGCTAGGGCCAGGGGGGAGGAAAAACTGTTTTTT
d_call: TRBD1; clone_size: NA; j_call: TRBJ1-6; v_call: TRBV4-2; cdr3_aa: CASSQDPAGGVSPLHF; cdr3_nt: TGTGCCAGCAGCCAAGACCCGGCAGGGGGCGTTTCACCCCTCCACTTT
d_call: NA; clone_size: NA; j_call: TRBJ1-1; v_call: TRBV7-2; cdr3_aa: CASSRDRYTEAFF; cdr3_nt: TGTGCCAGCAGCAGAGACAGATACACTGAAGCTTTCTTT